The T cell receptor beta chain under discussion was sequenced for a study of early T cells in non-severe SARS-CoV-2 infection. Study conclusions and caveats: VDJdb matching, biased toward anti-spike CD8 responses, missed private and CD4 specificities.

The table lists this clonotype with many counts. Its antigen is not known. cDNA molecules, individually, were tagged with unique molecular identifiers. MiXCR, applied by TCRdb to the 5' RACE reads, yields one record per CDR3 protein. Among 48,000 or so distinct CDR3 sequences, under 7.5% were seen once, and the ten largest hold around 7%. The germline V gene has CDR1 LGHDT and CDR2 YNNKEL (reference sequence). The CDR3 loop spans 17 amino acids. V shed 4 bases, J shed 10 bases, and the junction held 16 bases outside the gene matches. The chain is built from TRBV3-1 and TRBJ2-1; 10 bases match TRBD2. The sequences come from whole blood, collected at baseline. This TCR derives from an adult who was a healthcare worker with PCR-confirmed SARS-CoV-2 infection or an uninfected control (not recorded which). CDR3 in DNA: TGTGCCAGCAGCCGAAAGGGGCTAGCGGGGGCCACCCGGGAGCAGTTCTTC. It translates to CASSRKGLAGATREQFF.